This TCR beta chain was sequenced in a study of response to subunit inactivated influenza vaccine. The CDR3 runs 14 residues. CDR1 SGHRS and CDR2 YFSETQ come from the germline V gene. V lost 5 bases and J lost 2, with 10 bases in between. TCRdb recomputed calls from the RT-PCR reads with MiXCR, one row per CDR3 protein. The sample has some 550,000 distinct CDR3 sequences, around 21% seen once. This clonotype was recorded many times. The same data also contributed to another study, on T cells expressing NK-cell markers. According to that study: Synthesis of TCR beta cDNA relied on 5'RACE template switching carrying UMIs. Investigators obtained TCR beta repertoires from sorted CD3+CD56+NKG2C+, CD3+CD56+NKG2C- and CD3+CD56-NKG2C+ T cells. Out of eight donors sequenced, seven tested HCMV-seropositive and the remaining one seronegative. In roughly six donors, dominant NKG2C+ clonotypes were roughly 1.0-8% of CD8+ T cells. For several donors, these clonotypes were likewise the leading ones in the CD3+CD56-NKG2C+ fraction.

This sequence was found in a man in his fifties or sixties who received an inactivated influenza vaccine. The chain is built from TRBV5-1 and TRBJ2-2; either TRBD1 or TRBD2 may fit D (5 bases each). The sample here was CD4+ T cells sorted from PBMCs, taken about 13 days after vaccination. CDR3 bases: TGCGCCAGCAGTGCAGGGAGCAACACCGGGGAGCTGTTTTTT. This sequence encodes CASSAGSNTGELFF.